This is a list of T cell receptor beta chains from one sample in a study of regulatory T cells in long-lasting Graves disease. MiXCR was run by TCRdb on the multiplex PCR reads, yielding one entry per CDR3 protein. The sample contains 400,000 to 550,000 distinct CDR3 sequences, roughly 15% of which appear only once. Another study also made use of these data, one on T cells in Graves' hyperthyroidism and ophthalmopathy.

The sequencing here drew on peripheral blood mononuclear cells (PBMCs), taken at new diagnosis, from a patient treated with antithyroid drugs. The receptor set was obtained from a young woman with Graves disease. CDR3s include the opening cysteine and the closing phenylalanine or tryptophan. D genes are given only for firm matches. Clone size appears in some rows only: once, few, many, or a class for an expanded clone.

D gene: -
J gene: TRBJ2-3
V gene: TRBV7-2
clone size: many
CDR3 protein: CASSLATGASGTDTQYF
CDR3 DNA: TGTGCCAGCAGCTTAGCGACGGGGGCTAGTGGCACAGATACGCAGTATTTT

D gene: -
J gene: TRBJ2-7
V gene: TRBV3-1
clone size: many
CDR3 protein: CASSQVEAEGEQYF
CDR3 DNA: TGTGCCAGCAGCCAAGTGGAAGCGGAGGGCGAGCAGTACTTC

D gene: -
J gene: TRBJ2-5
V gene: TRBV12-3/TRBV12-4
clone size: many
CDR3 protein: CASSLFAKETQYF
CDR3 DNA: TGTGCCAGCAGTTTGTTTGCCAAAGAGACCCAGTACTTC

D gene: TRBD2
J gene: TRBJ2-1
V gene: TRBV28
clone size: -
CDR3 protein: CASSSAGGEVAEQFF
CDR3 DNA: TGTGCCAGCAGTTCAGCGGGAGGTGAAGTGGCTGAGCAGTTCTTC

D gene: -
J gene: TRBJ2-7
V gene: TRBV7-9
clone size: many
CDR3 protein: CASSQGLRDPEQYF
CDR3 DNA: TGTGCCAGCAGCCAGGGACTGAGGGATCCCGAGCAGTACTTC

D gene: -
J gene: TRBJ2-3
V gene: TRBV7-2
clone size: few
CDR3 protein: CASSFVGGKWEKYF
CDR3 DNA: TGTGCCAGCAGCTTTGTGGGGGGCAAGTGGGAGAAGTATTTT

D gene: TRBD2
J gene: TRBJ2-3
V gene: TRBV28
clone size: -
CDR3 protein: CASRIGLAGGDTQYF
CDR3 DNA: TGTGCCAGCAGAATAGGACTAGCGGGCGGGGATACGCAGTATTTT

D gene: TRBD1
J gene: TRBJ1-5
V gene: TRBV10-3
clone size: -
CDR3 protein: CAISEGDRGLNQPQHF
CDR3 DNA: TGTGCCATCAGTGAAGGGGACAGGGGGTTAAATCAGCCCCAGCATTTT

D gene: TRBD1
J gene: TRBJ1-1
V gene: TRBV29-1
clone size: -
CDR3 protein: CSVGDRVGTEAFF
CDR3 DNA: TGCAGCGTTGGGGACAGGGTAGGGACTGAAGCTTTCTTT

D gene: -
J gene: TRBJ1-2
V gene: TRBV14
clone size: -
CDR3 protein: CASSQEGGLPNYGYTF
CDR3 DNA: TGTGCCAGCAGCCAAGAAGGCGGGCTACCTAACTATGGCTACACCTTC

D gene: TRBD1
J gene: TRBJ2-1
V gene: TRBV7-9
clone size: many
CDR3 protein: CASSLVGTVSYNEQFF
CDR3 DNA: TGTGCCAGCAGCTTAGTGGGGACAGTTTCTTACAATGAGCAGTTCTTC